Detailed here is one TCR beta chain. Its specificity is not known. These data belong to a study of cytomegalovirus exposure and HLA in healthy donors. General study results and limits: Later work found that TCR association rates differed between HLA loci; DRB1 had the most and HLA-C the fewest. Reportedly, HLA-A and HLA-B alleles of most subjects were accurately predicted from TCR beta.

PCR employed 60 Vbeta and 13 Jbeta primers. The data were produced by immunoSEQ multiplex PCR, yet TCRdb's version contains in-frame clones alone and is incomplete. The sample holds about 51,000 clones. Sequenced input: PBMCs. This TCR was recovered from a female donor in good health and CMV-seronegative.

CDR3 amino acids: CSVDSSDEQYF. CDR3 nucleotide sequence: TGCAGCGTAGACAGTTCCGACGAGCAGTACTTC. J is TRBJ2-7 and V is TRBV29-1; D might be TRBD1 (5 bases). CDR1 is SQVTM, CDR2 ANQGSEA, per germline. The CDR3 is 11 amino acids. V gave up 6 bases and J gave up 5 bases, with 11 bases separating them.